The 23 T cell receptor beta chains listed next were all sequenced from one sample in a study of identical twins. MiXCR was run by TCRdb on the 5' RACE reads, yielding one entry per CDR3 protein. Here the sample spans a few hundred thousand distinct CDR3 sequences, roughly 20% being singletons. Sequencing was done on a sample of naive T cells sorted from blood. The source of these receptors is a middle-aged man in good health.

This clonotype appeared many times. J is TRBJ2-2 and V is TRBV29-1; 7 bases line up with TRBD1. Trimming at V came to 7 bases and at J to 7 bases, leaving 9 bases not matched to a gene. The CDR3 spans 13 residues. The V gene's germline CDR1 is SQVTM and CDR2 ANQGSEA. The CDR3, as DNA: TGCAGCGGCTCACAGGGGTCGGTCGGGGAGCTGTTTTTT. Protein sequence: CSGSQGSVGELFF.

The V call is TRBV3-1, the J call TRBJ1-1; D may be TRBD1 (6 bases). V was pared by 1 base and J by 0 bases, with 18 bases between. The CDR3 is 18 residues long. Looked up from germline, CDR1 is LGHDT and CDR2 is YNNKEL (reference sequence). The CDR3 loop is CASSQGRRWSGVNTEAFF. CDR3 in DNA: TGTGCCAGCAGCCAAGGCAGAAGGTGGTCAGGGGTGAACACTGAAGCTTTCTTT.

V and J are TRBV4-2 and TRBJ2-2; D is uncertain. V lost 0 bases, J lost 6 bases, and 20 bases lay in between. Germline V gives CDR1 LGHNA, CDR2 YNFKEQ. The CDR3 is 18 amino acids. CDR3 nucleotides: TGTGCCAGCAGCCAAGAAGTGTGGCAACAGTATTATGCCGGGGAGCTGTTTTTT. It is translated as CASSQEVWQQYYAGELFF.

The chain joins TRBV15 to TRBJ1-2, with unresolved D. The V gene lost 5 bases and the J gene lost 0 bases, with 10 bases spanning the gap. In germline, CDR1 is LNHNV, CDR2 YYDKDF (reference sequence). This CDR3 is built from 14 residues. CDR3 region: CATSLTAANYGYTF. CDR3 sequence (DNA): TGTGCCACCAGCTTAACAGCCGCTAACTATGGCTACACCTTC.

This clonotype was recorded a few times. The chain employs TRBV5-6 and TRBJ2-4, with D perhaps matching TRBD1 or TRBD2 (5 bases each). This CDR3 has 15 amino acids. V was pared by 4 bases and J by 8 bases, with 19 bases between. The germline V gene has CDR1 SGHDT and CDR2 YYEEEE. CDR3 loop: CASSAPGTLRDIQYF. CDR3 DNA: TGTGCCAGCAGCGCTCCCGGGACGTTGCGGGACATTCAGTACTTC.

This clonotype was recorded many times. The V and J genes are TRBV29-1 and TRBJ1-5; D is perhaps TRBD1 (6 bases). Germline V lookup: CDR1 SQVTM, CDR2 ANQGSEA. The CDR3 runs to 13 residues. With 4 bases removed from V and 5 bases from J, the gap between germline ends came to 12 bases. The CDR3 spells CSVGSDSYQPQHF. As DNA, the CDR3 is TGCAGCGTTGGTTCGGACAGCTATCAGCCCCAGCATTTT. Variable domain in full (rest from reference TRBV29-1 and TRBJ1-5): SAVISQKPSRDICQRGTSLTIQCQVDSQVTMMFWYRQQPGQSLTLIATANQGSEATYESGFVIDKFPISRPNLTFSTLTVSNMSPEDSSIYLCSVGSDSYQPQHFGDGTRLSIL.

The chain is built from TRBV19 and TRBJ2-1, with 7 bases lining up with TRBD2. The junction had 15 bases not matched to a gene; V was cut back by 5 bases and J by 8 bases. The CDR3 loop spans 16 amino acids. Germline CDR1 is LNHDA and CDR2 is SQIVND (reference sequence). As DNA, the CDR3 is TGTGCCAGTAGTCGCTCGGGCGGGAGCCCCCGGGATGAGCAGTTCTTC. It translates to CASSRSGGSPRDEQFF. The full variable domain, with the rest looked up from reference TRBV19 and TRBJ2-1, is DGGITQSPKYLFRKEGQNVTLSCEQNLNHDAMYWYRQDPGQGLRLIYYSQIVNDFQKGDIAEGYSVSREKKESFPLTVTSAQKNPTAFYLCASSRSGGSPRDEQFFGPGTRLTVL.

This clonotype appeared many times. The chain uses TRBV12-3 or TRBV12-4 and TRBJ1-6; 7 nucleotides align to TRBD1. Trimming removed 3 bases from V and 7 bases from J; junction bases left unmatched: 6. The CDR3 runs to 15 residues. CDR3: CASSLGGGANSPLHF. DNA for the CDR3: TGTGCCAGCAGTTTGGGAGGGGGCGCGAATTCACCCCTCCACTTT.

The chain carries TRBV5-1 and TRBJ1-1; TRBD1 agrees at 7 bases. Germline CDR1 SGHRS, CDR2 YFSETQ. This CDR3 has 15 amino acids. The V and J ends lost 1 base and 1 base, in that order; junction bases with no gene match: 4. The CDR3 coding sequence is TGCGCCAGCAGCTTGAAAGGGGGCCCGAACACTGAAGCTTTCTTT. Its translation is CASSLKGGPNTEAFF.

J is TRBJ1-5 and V is TRBV20-1; D uncertain. Trimming took 6 bases from V and 5 from J, leaving 11 bases between them. The CDR3 has 12 amino acids. The germline gives CDR1 DFQATT, CDR2 SNEGSKA (reference sequence). The CDR3 sequence: CSARPAYQPQHF. The CDR3 bases are TGCAGTGCGCGCCCGGCGTATCAGCCCCAGCATTTT.

V gene TRBV9 combines with J gene TRBJ2-2; TRBD2 might be the D (6 bases). The germline CDR1 and CDR2 sequences are SGDLS and YYNGEE. The V end lost 1 base, the J end lost 5 bases, and 12 bases lay between the germline ends. This CDR3 is 15 amino acids long. The CDR3, as DNA: TGTGCCAGCAGCGTATCACGCGGGAAAACCGGGGAGCTGTTTTTT. Encoded protein: CASSVSRGKTGELFF.

This clonotype was seen ten or more times. The gene calls are TRBV28 and TRBJ1-5, with D possibly matching TRBD1 (6 bases). This CDR3 is built from 14 residues. Trimming took off 1 base at V and 9 bases at J, with 13 bases between the two ends. The germline V gene has CDR1 MDHEN and CDR2 SYDVKM. DNA for the CDR3: TGTGCCAGCAGTTTATTTACAGGGTCCAGGCCCCAGCATTTT. This encodes CASSLFTGSRPQHF.

This clonotype was seen at least ten times. The chain links TRBV20-1 to TRBJ2-1; 8 bases line up with TRBD2. This CDR3 region has 16 residues. Germline V gives CDR1 DFQATT, CDR2 SNEGSKA (reference sequence). The junction had 10 bases not matched to a gene; V was cut back by 6 bases and J by 0 bases. CDR3 nucleotide sequence: TGCAGTGCCGTCCGGACTAGCCAGAGCTCCTACAATGAGCAGTTCTTC. It translates to CSAVRTSQSSYNEQFF.

V gene TRBV5-1 combines with J gene TRBJ2-5; the D gene is possibly TRBD1 (5 bases). Germline V gene lookup returns CDR1 SGHRS and CDR2 YFSETQ. Deletions cut 0 bases from V and 2 bases from J, with 8 bases between. The CDR3 loop spans 14 amino acids. This chain's CDR3 is CASSLGTTQETQYF. CDR3 in DNA: TGCGCCAGCAGCTTGGGGACAACTCAAGAGACCCAGTACTTC.

The chain employs TRBV12-3 or TRBV12-4 and TRBJ2-5, with TRBD1 matching 7 bases. This CDR3 spans 15 amino acids. V lost 4 bases, J lost 7 bases, and 12 bases stayed unmatched. CDR3 in amino acids: CASSSTGSKVVTQYF. The DNA for the CDR3 is TGTGCCAGCAGTTCGACAGGGTCGAAGGTCGTGACCCAGTACTTC.

Ten or more counts support this clonotype. The chain combines TRBV12-3 or TRBV12-4 with TRBJ2-3; D is possibly TRBD1 (6 bases). This CDR3 contains 14 residues. With 9 bases removed from V and 0 bases from J, the gap between germline ends came to 13 bases. This CDR3 is CASNPGHSTDTQYF. In DNA, the CDR3 is TGTGCCAGTAACCCGGGACACAGCACAGATACGCAGTATTTT.

Concerning this clonotype itself: Given a much more abundant clone one base away, this may be a read error. The genes are TRBV5-1 and TRBJ1-1; the match to TRBD1 covers 8 bases. The germline V gene has CDR1 SGHRS and CDR2 YFSETQ. The CDR3 has 15 amino acids. With 4 bases clipped from V and 2 bases from J, the junction kept 7 bases outside the gene matches. The CDR3 bases are TGCGCCAGCAGCCAGTCAGGGGGCTACAACACTGAAGCTTTCTTT. Amino acids: CASSQSGGYNTEAFF.

This clonotype was counted ten times or more. The rearrangement links TRBV29-1 to TRBJ2-1; 8 positions agree with TRBD2. Losses at the gene ends were 7 bases for V and 3 bases for J; bases not matched to a gene: 5. Germline values: CDR1 SQVTM, CDR2 ANQGSEA. The CDR3 totals 13 residues. The CDR3 loop reads CSARGTSYNEQFF. The CDR3 nucleotides are TGCAGCGCTAGAGGGACTAGCTACAATGAGCAGTTCTTC.

The chain couples TRBV7-2 to TRBJ1-3; no reliable D call. Trimming left V 1 base short and J 3 bases short, with 19 bases between. Germline V gives CDR1 SGHTA, CDR2 FQGNSA. The CDR3 runs 18 residues. Here the CDR3 reads CASSLGPLAGGGGNTIYF. The CDR3 nucleotides read TGTGCCAGCAGCTTAGGGCCCCTCGCCGGAGGAGGTGGAAACACCATATATTTT.

This clonotype was seen repeatedly, ten times or more. V gene TRBV11-2 combines with J gene TRBJ2-7; D ambiguous. CDR3 size: 11 residues. The V end lost 2 bases, the J end lost 3 bases, and 2 bases lay between the germline ends. Germline loops: CDR1 SGHAT, CDR2 FQNNGV. The CDR3 DNA sequence: TGTGCCAGCAGCTTATTCTACGAGCAGTACTTC. Translated: CASSLFYEQYF.

The sample holds a few counts of this clonotype. The CDR3 nucleotides read TGTGCCAGCAGCTTGGTGGCGGGGAGCAAAAACATTCAGTACTTC. Protein: CASSLVAGSKNIQYF. J is TRBJ2-4 and V is TRBV5-4; D may be TRBD2 (6 bases). V was clipped by 0 bases and J by 3 bases, with 10 bases between them. The CDR3 totals 15 residues. The germline CDR1 and CDR2 sequences are SGHNT and YYREEE (reference sequence).

This clonotype was detected only a few times. The chain couples TRBV19 to TRBJ2-1, with 9 bases fitting TRBD2. Germline loops: CDR1 LNHDA, CDR2 SQIVND (reference sequence). CDR3 length: 15 residues. V was clipped by 3 bases and J by 2 bases; unmatched bases: 2. CDR3 nucleotides: TGTGCCAGTAGTATTGCTAGCGGGGCCTACAATGAGCAGTTCTTC. Translating gives CASSIASGAYNEQFF.

At least ten counts were recorded for this clonotype. The chain has TRBV11-2 and TRBJ2-1; TRBD1 aligns across 8 bases. The V gene's germline CDR1 is SGHAT and CDR2 FQNNGV. The CDR3 consists of 16 residues. Trimming took 5 bases from V and 6 from J; bases not matched to a gene: 12. The CDR3 DNA reads as TGTGCCAGCAGCCCCTCGGACAGGGTAATATTCAATGAGCAGTTCTTC. It encodes CASSPSDRVIFNEQFF.